The clone carrying this T cell receptor (beta chain) was seen ten or more times. The sample is drawn from a study of T cells after posttransplantation cyclophosphamide. Germline V gene lookup returns CDR1 SGHRS and CDR2 YFSETQ. Trimming removed 4 bases at V and 0 bases at J, with 4 bases between. The CDR3 covers 12 residues. This table comes from immunoSEQ multiplex PCR, and its TCRdb copy is limited to in-frame clones, with some not included. Recorded here are 20,000 to 25,000 clones, with no singletons, and the ten leading clones hold approximately 4.4%. The V and J genes are TRBV5-1 and TRBJ2-5; D remains unclear. Sequences were obtained from PBMCs. The receptor's source is a woman aged 50 to 60 in good health, CMV-negative, and a related stem cell transplant donor. The DNA for the CDR3 is TGCGCCAGCAGCCAGGACCAAGAGACCCAGTACTTC. This encodes CASSQDQETQYF.